This TCR beta chain was observed in a study of blood T cell repertoires in COVID-19. TCRdb keeps only in-frame clones here, not all; method: immunoSEQ multiplex PCR. Counted here are about 140,000 clones, about 80% occurring once; the ten biggest clones make up almost 6.5%. With 1 base clipped from V and 7 bases from J, the junction kept 3 bases outside the gene matches. The CDR3 has 14 amino acids. Germline V gene sequence: CDR1 MNHEY, CDR2 SVGEGT. This receptor was obtained from a human donor in a cohort sampled during active COVID-19. The sequenced material came from peripheral blood. This rearrangement joins TRBV6-2 or TRBV6-3 to TRBJ1-5, with 8 bases lining up with TRBD1. This chain's CDR3 is CASSYWDRRQPQHF. DNA of the CDR3: TGTGCCAGCAGTTACTGGGACAGGCGCCAGCCCCAGCATTTT.